This TCR beta chain came from a study of shared clonotypes between healthy human individuals (dated by TCRdb to 2018 to 2021). In the study overall: The cohort included a few men and a couple of women between 18 and 49 years of age. Each donor's leukapheresis produced roughly between about 0.8 and 10 billion PBMCs. To increase sequencing depth and limit assay-specific biases, different laboratories used diverse techniques to prepare libraries and sequence TCR repertoires. To estimate repertoire size and how much clonotypes are shared between individuals, the study performed deep sequencing of blood TCR repertoires from a few healthy adults. For each donor, CD4 naive and CD4 memory were each run on three plates, CD8 naive on two plates, and CD8 memory on one plate. The paper as a whole reports these results and caveats: Based on pairwise subsampling, the degree of clonotype sharing among donors was expected to be affected by sequencing depth. Compared with non-shared clonotypes, clonotypes shared by all four sorted-subset donors had higher generation probabilities. Because the study included a small number of donors, the genetic and exposure-history diversity represented was limited. Estimated clonotype richness was generally larger for naive than for memory subsets. Sampling was restricted to blood, and TCR repertoires in tissue are likely to differ from TCR repertoires in blood. Approximately 5% of naive CD4, 3.5% of naive CD8, 2.3% of memory CD4, and about 0.4% of memory CD8 clonotypes were shared across several donors. Even with the large sequencing depth, rarefaction of the sorted-subset datasets indicated that sequencing was incomplete.

Concerning this clone: No cognate antigen has been identified for it. The input lacks base qualities; no much larger clone sits a single base away.

The CDR3 measures 14 amino acids from cysteine to phenylalanine. The only DNA kept is the CDR3, 42 bases in frame from the first base. CDR1 is given as SGHRS and CDR2 as YFSETQ, both from the germline V gene. The junction shows trimming of 2 bases on V and 0 bases on J, plus 8 bases between the germline ends. CD8 naive samples were CD45RO-negative cells positively selected for CCR7, giving a CD45RA+CCR7+ population that excluded TemRA cells. Donors were healthy HIV-negative adults with no recently reported acute infections or vaccinations. Every donor was a Caucasian adult residing in Nashville, Tennessee, USA. Blood was collected by leukapheresis, and PBMCs were isolated by Ficoll-Histopaque density gradient centrifugation and then cryopreserved in liquid nitrogen vapor phase. Purity and quantity of every magnetically sorted T cell population were checked by analytical flow cytometry. Each sorted fraction had its genomic DNA isolated and then quantified by UV absorbance on a Nanodrop 2000c.

Using the deep immunoSEQ assay, TCR CDR3 regions were amplified from genomic DNA by multiplex PCR. For each cell subset, the extracted genomic DNA was distributed evenly across all wells of several immunoSEQ 96-well plates, and each plate served as one replicate. For sorted subsets, approximately 190 ng genomic DNA, equal to 30,000 or so T cell genomes, was loaded into each replicate PCR. The purified libraries were quantified using a Qubit 3.0 fluorometer, sized with a Bioanalyzer 2100, and then quantified again using the KAPA Library Quantification kit. A separate single-read 150-cycle Illumina NextSeq 550 flow cell was used to sequence each immunoSEQ 96-well plate. In the paper's pipeline: Because only junctional sequences without quality scores were contained in the immunoSEQ output, filtering matching that applied to full-length reads could not be performed. Sequences were annotated with PyIR, a Python wrapper for IgBLAST v1.9, using IMGT germline references to assign V/J genes and CDR3. Reads with weak V/J assignments (E-value above 1e-6), missing CDR3, stop codons, out-of-frame junctions, or ambiguous translated residues were removed. V3J clonotypes were defined as sequences sharing the same inferred V gene, J gene, and CDR3 amino acid sequence. To compute the percentage overlap between repertoires, the number of shared unique clonotypes was divided by the size of the smaller repertoire. Three approaches were used to assess repertoire richness: RTK rarefaction, the Chao1 estimator, and Recon v2.1 estimates of unobserved clonotypes. Generation probabilities were computed with OLGA for all TCRbeta clonotypes obtained by the gDNA method from several donors. TCRdb limited this immuneACCESS table to in-frame rearrangements with V and J called. A share of clones is missing; checked studies link under half to unresolved V genes, and the rest is unexplained. The V and J calls and clone size were taken over from that table, and D and trimming were inferred from the DNA. The sample yields some 1,900,000 clones; about 94% were counted once. The top ten constitute 1% to 1.5% of the sample.

The origin of this receptor is a young man in good health. The chain links TRBV5-1 with TRBJ1-1; no D segment can be confidently identified. Sequenced sample: naive CD8+ T cells sorted from blood. Reading the label with the study, this specimen's cell subset or site is: CD45RA+CCR7+. The sequenced DNA: TGCGCCAGCAGCTTCGTCGGTCTGAACACTGAAGCTTTCTTT. Protein translation: CASSFVGLNTEAFF.